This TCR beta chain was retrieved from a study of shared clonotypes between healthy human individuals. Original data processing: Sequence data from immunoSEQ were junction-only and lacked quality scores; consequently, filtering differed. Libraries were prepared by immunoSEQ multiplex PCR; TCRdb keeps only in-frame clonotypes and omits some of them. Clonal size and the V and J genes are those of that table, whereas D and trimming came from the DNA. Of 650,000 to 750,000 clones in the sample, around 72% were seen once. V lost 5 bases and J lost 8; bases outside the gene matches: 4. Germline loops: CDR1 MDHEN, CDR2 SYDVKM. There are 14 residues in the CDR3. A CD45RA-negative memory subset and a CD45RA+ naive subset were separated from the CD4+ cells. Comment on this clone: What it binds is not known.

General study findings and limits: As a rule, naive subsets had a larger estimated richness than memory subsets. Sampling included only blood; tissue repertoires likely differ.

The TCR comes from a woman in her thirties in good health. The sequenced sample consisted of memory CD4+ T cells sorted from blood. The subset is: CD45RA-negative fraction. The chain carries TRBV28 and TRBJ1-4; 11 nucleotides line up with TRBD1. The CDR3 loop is CASSLGTGGEKLFF. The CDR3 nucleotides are TGTGCCAGCAGTCTCGGGACAGGGGGGGAAAAACTGTTTTTT.